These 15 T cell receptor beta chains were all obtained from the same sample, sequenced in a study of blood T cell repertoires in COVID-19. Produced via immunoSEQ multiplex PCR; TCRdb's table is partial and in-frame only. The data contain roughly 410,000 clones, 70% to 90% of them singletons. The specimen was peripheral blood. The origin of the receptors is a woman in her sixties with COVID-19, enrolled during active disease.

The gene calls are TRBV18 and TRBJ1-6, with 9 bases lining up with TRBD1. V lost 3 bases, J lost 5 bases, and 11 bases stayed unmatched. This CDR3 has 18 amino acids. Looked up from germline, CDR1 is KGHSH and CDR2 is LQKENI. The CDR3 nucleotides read TGTGCCAGCTCACCGATGACACCGTGGACAGGGGATAATTCACCCCTCCACTTT. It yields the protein CASSPMTPWTGDNSPLHF. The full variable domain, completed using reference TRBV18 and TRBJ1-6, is NAGVMQNPRHLVRRRGQEARLRCSPMKGHSHVYWYRQLPEEGLKFMVYLQKENIIDESGMPKERFSAEFPKEGPSILRIQQVVRGDSAAYFCASSPMTPWTGDNSPLHFGNGTRLTVT.

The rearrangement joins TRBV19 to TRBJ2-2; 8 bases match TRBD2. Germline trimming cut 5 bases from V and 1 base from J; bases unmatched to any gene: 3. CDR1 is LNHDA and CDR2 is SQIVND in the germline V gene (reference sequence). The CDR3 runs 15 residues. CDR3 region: CASSVLAGNTGELFF. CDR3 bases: TGTGCCAGTAGTGTCCTAGCGGGGAACACCGGGGAGCTGTTTTTT.

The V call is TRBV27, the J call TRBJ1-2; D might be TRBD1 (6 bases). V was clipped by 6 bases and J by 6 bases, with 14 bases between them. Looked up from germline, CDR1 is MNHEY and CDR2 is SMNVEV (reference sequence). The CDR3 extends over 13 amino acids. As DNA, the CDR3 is TGTGCCAGCAGGCGCACAGGGTCAAATGGCTACACCTTC. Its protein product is CASRRTGSNGYTF.

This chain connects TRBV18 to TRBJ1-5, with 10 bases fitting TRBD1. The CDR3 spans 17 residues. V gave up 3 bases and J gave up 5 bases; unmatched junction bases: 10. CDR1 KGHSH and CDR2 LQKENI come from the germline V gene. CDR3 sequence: CASSPYGGQGSYQPQHF. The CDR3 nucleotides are TGTGCCAGCTCACCGTATGGGGGACAGGGGTCTTATCAGCCCCAGCATTTT.

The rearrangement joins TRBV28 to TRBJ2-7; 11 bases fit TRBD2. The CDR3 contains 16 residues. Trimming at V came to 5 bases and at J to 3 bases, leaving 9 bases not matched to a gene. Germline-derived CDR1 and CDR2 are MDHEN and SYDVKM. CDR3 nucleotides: TGTGCCAGCAGTACTCCCGGGACTAGCGGACACTACGAGCAGTACTTC. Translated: CASSTPGTSGHYEQYF.

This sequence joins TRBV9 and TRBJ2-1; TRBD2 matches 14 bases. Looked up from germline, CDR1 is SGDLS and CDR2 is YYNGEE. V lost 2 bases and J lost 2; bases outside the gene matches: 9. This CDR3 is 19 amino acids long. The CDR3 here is CASSVADGLAGGTYNEQFF. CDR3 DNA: TGTGCCAGCAGCGTCGCCGACGGACTAGCGGGGGGAACCTACAATGAGCAGTTCTTC.

CDR3 residues: CASSRTPPDEQFF. In DNA form, the CDR3 reads TGTGCCAGCAGCCGCACCCCCCCAGATGAGCAGTTCTTC. The rearrangement uses TRBV3-1 (or the pseudogene TRBV3-2) and TRBJ2-1; D unclear. The CDR3 consists of 13 residues. Trimming stripped 4 bases from V and 8 bases from J, with 12 bases between. Per the germline V gene, CDR1 is LGHDT and CDR2 is YNNKEL (reference sequence).

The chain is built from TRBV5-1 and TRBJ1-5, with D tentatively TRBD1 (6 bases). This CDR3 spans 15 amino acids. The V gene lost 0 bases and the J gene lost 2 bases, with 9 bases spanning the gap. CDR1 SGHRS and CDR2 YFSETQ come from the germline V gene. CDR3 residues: CASSLEGVGNQPQHF. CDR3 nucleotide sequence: TGCGCCAGCAGCTTGGAGGGGGTCGGCAATCAGCCCCAGCATTTT.

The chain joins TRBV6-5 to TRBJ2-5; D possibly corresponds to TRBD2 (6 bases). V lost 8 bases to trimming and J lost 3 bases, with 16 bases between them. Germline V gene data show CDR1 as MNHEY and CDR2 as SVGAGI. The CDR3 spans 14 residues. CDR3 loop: CASGGWDSEETQYF. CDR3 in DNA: TGTGCCAGCGGGGGGTGGGACTCTGAAGAGACCCAGTACTTC.

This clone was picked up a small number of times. CDR3 loop: CAITPGGSNTEAFF. As DNA, the CDR3 is TGTGCCATCACCCCCGGAGGGTCGAACACTGAAGCTTTCTTT. The chain has TRBV10-3 and TRBJ1-1, with D hard to call. The CDR3 is made up of 14 amino acids. V was cut by 7 bases and J by 1 base, with 13 bases left in between. Looked up from germline, CDR1 is ENHRY and CDR2 is SYGVKD.

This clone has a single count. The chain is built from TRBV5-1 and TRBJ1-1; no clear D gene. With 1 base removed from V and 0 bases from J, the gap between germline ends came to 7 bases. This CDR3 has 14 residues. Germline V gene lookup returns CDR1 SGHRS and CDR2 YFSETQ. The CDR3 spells CASSLNSVNTEAFF. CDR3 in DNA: TGCGCCAGCAGCTTGAATTCCGTGAACACTGAAGCTTTCTTT.

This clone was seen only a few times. CDR3 in amino acids: CASSPTDRASGWTEAFF. CDR3 in DNA: TGTGCCAGCAGCCCAACGGACAGGGCTTCAGGGTGGACTGAAGCTTTCTTT. The chain has TRBV5-4 and TRBJ1-1; 8 nucleotides agree with TRBD1. The ends lost 4 bases at V and 5 bases at J; junction bases unmatched: 16. This CDR3 is 17 amino acids long. The V gene's germline CDR1 is SGHNT and CDR2 YYREEE (reference sequence).

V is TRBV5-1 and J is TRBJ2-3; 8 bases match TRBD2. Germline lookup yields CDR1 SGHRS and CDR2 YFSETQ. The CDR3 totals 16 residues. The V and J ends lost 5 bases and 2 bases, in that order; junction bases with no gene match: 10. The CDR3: CASSSGTSSITDTQYF. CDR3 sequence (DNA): TGCGCCAGCAGTTCAGGGACTAGTTCAATCACAGATACGCAGTATTTT.

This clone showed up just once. CDR3 in amino acids: CASSLPRRGRGNQPQHF. CDR3 nucleotide sequence: TGTGCCAGCAGTCTCCCCAGAAGGGGAAGGGGCAATCAGCCCCAGCATTTT. The chain has TRBV6-6 and TRBJ1-5, with a possible D match to TRBD1 (5 bases). The CDR3 runs to 17 residues. Per germline, CDR1 MNHNY and CDR2 SVGAGI (reference sequence). Trimming shortened V by 5 bases and J by 2 bases, and 19 bases separated the two germline ends.

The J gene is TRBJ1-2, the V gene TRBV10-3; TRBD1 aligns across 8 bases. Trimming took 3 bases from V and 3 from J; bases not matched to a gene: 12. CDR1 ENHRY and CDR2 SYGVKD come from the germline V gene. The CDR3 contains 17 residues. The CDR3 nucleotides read TGTGCCATCAGTGAAGGGAGGGGGACAGGTGTAGACTATGGCTACACCTTC. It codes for CAISEGRGTGVDYGYTF.